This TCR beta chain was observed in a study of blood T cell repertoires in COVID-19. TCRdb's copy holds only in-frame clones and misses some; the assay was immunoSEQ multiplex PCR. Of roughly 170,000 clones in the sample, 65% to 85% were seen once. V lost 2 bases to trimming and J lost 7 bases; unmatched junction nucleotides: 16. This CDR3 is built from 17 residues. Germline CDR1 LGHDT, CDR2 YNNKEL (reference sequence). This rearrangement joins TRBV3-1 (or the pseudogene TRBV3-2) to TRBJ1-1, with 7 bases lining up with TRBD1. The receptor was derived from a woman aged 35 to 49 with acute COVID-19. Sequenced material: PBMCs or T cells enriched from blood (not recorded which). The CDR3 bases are TGTGCCAGCAGCCAATTCCCGACAGGGTCGTGGGACAATGAAGCTTTCTTT. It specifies CASSQFPTGSWDNEAFF.